One sample yielded the 23 T cell receptor beta chains listed below, sequenced in a study of cytomegalovirus exposure and HLA in healthy donors. Primers for the PCR totalled 60 Vbeta and 13 Jbeta. Repertoires were generated with immunoSEQ multiplex PCR, while TCRdb's copy carries only in-frame clones and drops some. The sample records about 160,000 clones, 80% being singletons. Material for sequencing was PBMCs. These receptors came from a woman between 45 and 60 years old in good health and CMV-seropositive.

The V call is TRBV28, the J call TRBJ1-2; maybe TRBD1 (5 bases). This CDR3 region has 14 residues. Per the germline V gene, CDR1 is MDHEN and CDR2 is SYDVKM. V lost 3 bases and J 2 bases, leaving 10 bases between the germline ends. The CDR3, as DNA: TGTGCCAGCAGTTTCCGACAGACCAACTATGGCTACACCTTC. This sequence encodes CASSFRQTNYGYTF.

This clone was seen a few times. V and J are TRBV18 and TRBJ1-4; D is unresolved. This CDR3 has 18 amino acids. Per germline, CDR1 KGHSH and CDR2 LQKENI. The V and J ends lost 1 base and 7 bases respectively, with 22 bases between them. The CDR3, as DNA: TGTGCCAGCTCACCACAGCTACCCTCTGCAACTAATGGTGAAAAACTGTTTTTT. Encoded protein: CASSPQLPSATNGEKLFF.

The rearrangement uses TRBV7-2 and TRBJ2-4; 9 nucleotides align to TRBD1. After removal of 3 bases from V and 9 bases from J, the junction contained 9 bases not matched to a gene. CDR3 length: 15 residues. Germline loops: CDR1 SGHTA, CDR2 FQGNSA. The CDR3 spells CASSLGQGGLGIQYF. DNA of the CDR3: TGTGCCAGCAGCTTGGGACAGGGCGGGTTGGGCATTCAGTACTTC. Full variable domain (outside the CDR3, taken from reference TRBV7-2 and TRBJ2-4): GAGVSQSPSNKVTEKGKDVELRCDPISGHTALYWYRQSLGQGLEFLIYFQGNSAPDKSGLPSDRFSAERTGGSVSTLTIQRTQQEDSAVYLCASSLGQGGLGIQYFGAGTRLSVL.

J is TRBJ1-5 and V is TRBV30; 8 bases match TRBD1. The J segment lost 3 bases and the V segment lost 1 base, leaving 11 bases of the junction unmatched. The germline V gene encodes CDR1 GTSNPN and CDR2 SVGIG (reference sequence). The CDR3 contains 17 residues. In nucleotides, the CDR3 is TGTGCCTGGAGTGGGTACAGGGGGAAGGATAACAATCAGCCCCAGCATTTT. Protein sequence: CAWSGYRGKDNNQPQHF.

This chain links TRBV7-3 with TRBJ1-2; D gene uncertain. Between the trimmed V and J ends, which lost 5 bases and 6 bases, there was a span of 19 bases. Germline values: CDR1 SGHTA, CDR2 FQGTGA. There are 15 residues in the CDR3. CDR3 coding DNA: TGTGCCAGCAGCCCATGGCATTCGTACCCTGATGGCTACACCTTC. Translating it yields CASSPWHSYPDGYTF.

The J gene is TRBJ1-6, the V gene TRBV4-3, with 7 positions matching TRBD1. Germline CDR1 LGHNA, CDR2 YSLEER. Trimming cost V 3 bases and J 0 bases; bases outside gene matches: 2. This CDR3 has 16 residues. CDR3 sequence reads: CASSQGDSSYNSPLHF. CDR3 sequence (DNA): TGCGCCAGCAGCCAGGGGGACAGCTCCTATAATTCACCCCTCCACTTT.

The sample holds one count of this clone. V usage is TRBV28 and J usage is TRBJ2-5; the match to TRBD1 covers 8 bases. The J call is in doubt because the DNA end fits TRBJ2-7 better. This CDR3 is 14 amino acids long. The V gene's germline CDR1 is MDHEN and CDR2 SYDVKM. The CDR3 sequence: CASSFRGRSYEQYF. DNA for the CDR3: TGTGCCAGCAGTTTCAGGGGGCGCAGCTACGAGCAGTACTTC.

This clone was seen only a few times. This rearrangement joins TRBV6-5 to TRBJ2-7, with TRBD2 matching 7 bases. The CDR3 runs to 15 residues. Germline trimming cut 7 bases from V and 2 bases from J; bases unmatched to any gene: 11. CDR1 and CDR2 (germline): MNHEY, SVGAGI. The CDR3 spells CASKPRRGVTYEQYF. The CDR3 DNA follows: TGTGCCAGCAAACCAAGACGGGGGGTCACCTACGAGCAGTACTTC.

The chain uses TRBV28 and TRBJ2-3; 12 bases line up with TRBD2. This CDR3 is built from 18 residues. CDR1 and CDR2 from the germline V gene are MDHEN and SYDVKM. J was trimmed by 1 base and V by 6 bases; bases with no gene match: 11. The DNA for the CDR3 is TGTGCCAGCAGGCCTCTAGCGGGAGGGAGTGGCGGCACAGATACGCAGTATTTT. As protein: CASRPLAGGSGGTDTQYF.

V gene TRBV7-6 combines with J gene TRBJ2-2; tentative D call: TRBD2 (6 bases). This CDR3 region has 13 residues. The V gene's germline CDR1 is SGHVS and CDR2 FNYEAQ. The germline V and J ends were trimmed by 11 bases and 4 bases, with 14 bases remaining between them. DNA of the CDR3: TGTGCCGGGTGGTTCGGGGGCACCGGGGAGCTGTTTTTT. Translated, it gives CAGWFGGTGELFF.

V usage is TRBV5-1 and J usage is TRBJ2-7, with 10 bases lining up with TRBD1. Per germline, CDR1 SGHRS and CDR2 YFSETQ. This CDR3 is 14 amino acids long. V was pared by 4 bases and J by 5 bases, with 6 bases of the junction left unmatched. In DNA, the CDR3 is TGCGCCAGCAGCCTAAGACAGGGGGCGGACGAGCAGTACTTC. Protein: CASSLRQGADEQYF.

The rearrangement links TRBV7-2 to TRBJ1-3; 10 bases are a match to TRBD1. Trimming at V came to 8 bases and at J to 0 bases, leaving 4 bases not matched to a gene. Germline values: CDR1 SGHTA, CDR2 FQGNSA. There are 15 residues in the CDR3. The CDR3 DNA is TGTGCCAGCGAGACAGGGGGCATCTCTGGAAACACCATATATTTT. This translates into CASETGGISGNTIYF.

V and J are TRBV5-5 and TRBJ2-3; no definite D call. V was pared by 4 bases and J by 0 bases, with 15 bases between. CDR1 and CDR2 (germline): SGHKS, YYEKEE (reference sequence). This CDR3 contains 16 residues. The CDR3 DNA follows: TGTGCCAGCAGCGCCGGAGCTTATACTAGCACAGATACGCAGTATTTT. Its protein product is CASSAGAYTSTDTQYF.

V gene TRBV7-3 combines with J gene TRBJ2-6; unclear D gene. This CDR3 region has 15 residues. Trimming cost V 4 bases and J 0 bases, with 7 bases left between them. Germline assignment: CDR1 SGHTA and CDR2 FQGTGA. CDR3 DNA: TGTGCCAGCAGCTCTTACACCTCTGGGGCCAACGTCCTGACTTTC. Translation gives CASSSYTSGANVLTF.

The chain has TRBV7-2 and TRBJ2-7; D gene uncertain. CDR3 length: 13 residues. CDR1 and CDR2 (germline): SGHTA, FQGNSA. The V end was cut by 3 bases, the J end by 3 bases, with 9 bases between. The chain's CDR3 is CASSFRANYEQYF. CDR3 sequence (DNA): TGTGCCAGCAGCTTTAGAGCGAACTACGAGCAGTACTTC.

The chain couples TRBV6-5 to TRBJ2-7; possible D gene TRBD2, 5 bases. CDR3 size: 15 residues. Germline CDR1 and CDR2: MNHEY and SVGAGI. V lost 6 bases and J lost 2, with 17 bases in between. CDR3 sequence (DNA): TGTGCCAGCAGCCTCTCGGAGCCGCGGGCCTACGAGCAGTACTTC. Translated: CASSLSEPRAYEQYF.

The chain has TRBV27 and TRBJ2-2; D might be TRBD1 (5 bases). Germline CDR1 is MNHEY and CDR2 is SMNVEV (reference sequence). The V gene lost 3 bases and the J gene lost 1 base, with 6 bases spanning the gap. The CDR3 spans 14 residues. This CDR3 reads CASSFRENTGELFF. For the CDR3, the DNA is TGTGCCAGCAGTTTCAGGGAGAACACCGGGGAGCTGTTTTTT.

This clone is a singleton in its sample. The gene calls are TRBV9 and TRBJ2-1, with 7 nucleotides matching TRBD2. The CDR3 consists of 16 residues. The junction had 7 bases not matched to a gene; V was cut back by 1 base and J by 3 bases. CDR1 and CDR2 from the germline V gene are SGDLS and YYNGEE. The CDR3 reads CASSVLAGVGYNEQFF. As DNA, the CDR3 is TGTGCCAGCAGCGTATTGGCGGGAGTGGGCTACAATGAGCAGTTCTTC.

The gene calls are TRBV11-2 and TRBJ1-3, with D maybe TRBD1 (5 bases). The CDR3 runs to 15 residues. Germline values: CDR1 SGHAT, CDR2 FQNNGV. Trimming took off 2 bases at V and 1 base at J, with 9 bases between the two ends. In DNA form, the CDR3 reads TGTGCCAGCAGCTTAACGTCAGGGTCTGGAAACACCATATATTTT. This sequence encodes CASSLTSGSGNTIYF.

There are a few counts of this clone. The V and J genes are TRBV7-9 and TRBJ1-1; TRBD1 might be the D (5 bases). V gave up 0 bases and J gave up 6 bases, with 14 bases separating them. Germline CDR1 is SEHNR and CDR2 is FQNEAQ (reference sequence). CDR3 length equals 15 residues. Here the CDR3 DNA reads TGTGCCAGCAGCTTAGCGGGAGGGGTTAAGCCTGAAGCTTTCTTT. Translating it yields CASSLAGGVKPEAFF.

The chain couples TRBV19 to TRBJ1-1; D not certain. Between the trimmed V and J ends, which lost 5 bases and 5 bases, there was a span of 18 bases. CDR3 length: 15 amino acids. Germline V gene sequence: CDR1 LNHDA, CDR2 SQIVND (reference sequence). CDR3 nucleotide sequence: TGTGCCAGTAGTCCCCTGGACTCCTTTGGTACTGAAGCTTTCTTT. Amino acid sequence: CASSPLDSFGTEAFF.

This clone appeared once. The J gene is TRBJ1-1, the V gene TRBV2, with D maybe TRBD1 (5 bases). The CDR3 is made up of 13 amino acids. Germline CDR1 SNHLY, CDR2 FYNNEI. Trimming left V 7 bases short and J 1 base short, with 10 bases between. CDR3 residues: CASNYQGNTEAFF. The CDR3 DNA reads TGTGCCAGCAACTATCAGGGGAACACTGAAGCTTTCTTT.

V usage is TRBV5-1 and J usage is TRBJ2-1; the match to TRBD2 covers 8 bases. CDR3 length equals 16 residues. Germline CDR1 SGHRS, CDR2 YFSETQ. The V segment lost 4 bases and the J segment 1 base; nucleotides outside the gene matches: 7. CDR3 region: CASSDTSGSSYNEQFF. The CDR3, as DNA: TGCGCCAGCAGCGATACTAGCGGTTCTTCCTACAATGAGCAGTTCTTC.